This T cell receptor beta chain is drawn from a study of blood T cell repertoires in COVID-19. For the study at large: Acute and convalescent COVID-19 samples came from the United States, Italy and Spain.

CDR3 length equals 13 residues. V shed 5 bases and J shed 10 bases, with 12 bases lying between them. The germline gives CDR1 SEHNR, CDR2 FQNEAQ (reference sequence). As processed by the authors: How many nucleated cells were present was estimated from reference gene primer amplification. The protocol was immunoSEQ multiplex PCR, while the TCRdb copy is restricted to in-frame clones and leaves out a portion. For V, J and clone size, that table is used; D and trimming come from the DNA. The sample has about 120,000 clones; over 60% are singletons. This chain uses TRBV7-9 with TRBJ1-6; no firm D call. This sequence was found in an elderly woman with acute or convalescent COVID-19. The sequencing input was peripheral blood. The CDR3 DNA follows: TGTGCCAGCAGCCCCGAGGAGGGATCACCCCTCCACTTT. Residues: CASSPEEGSPLHF.